The 26 T cell receptor beta chains presented below share a single source sample, sequenced in a study of OX40 agonist ivuxolimab in advanced cancers. Method: immunoSEQ multiplex PCR; TCRdb's copy keeps in-frame clones and lacks some. Among 45,000 to 55,000 clones listed, under 90% were seen once. This specimen consisted of CD4+ or CD8+ T cells sorted from blood, obtained in a trial of the OX40 agonist ivuxolimab. The receptors were gathered from an adult with an advanced solid tumor such as melanoma, head and neck, liver or kidney cancer.

This clone was observed once. The V and J genes are TRBV30 and TRBJ1-3; D call uncertain. V was clipped by 4 bases and J by 7 bases, with 11 bases between them. Germline V gives CDR1 GTSNPN, CDR2 SVGIG (reference sequence). The CDR3 is 12 amino acids. CDR3 coding DNA: TGTGCCTGGAAGTCGCCAAGGAACACCATATATTTT. Its translation: CAWKSPRNTIYF.

This clone was seen once. The chain uses TRBV7-9 and TRBJ1-1; 8 nucleotides line up with TRBD1. The CDR3 covers 14 residues. The junction had 7 bases not matched to a gene; V was cut back by 3 bases and J by 7 bases. Looked up from germline, CDR1 is SEHNR and CDR2 is FQNEAQ (reference sequence). Written as DNA, the CDR3 is TGTGCCAGCAGCTTTCGGACAGGGTGGGTTGAAGCTTTCTTT. It specifies CASSFRTGWVEAFF.

This rearrangement joins TRBV28 to TRBJ2-7; either TRBD1 or TRBD2 may fit D (5 bases each). The CDR3 spans 14 residues. Trimming removed 0 bases from V and 2 bases from J, with 8 bases in between. CDR1 is MDHEN, CDR2 SYDVKM, per germline. CDR3 sequence: CASSLWGVTYEQYF. CDR3 in DNA: TGTGCCAGCAGTTTATGGGGGGTAACCTACGAGCAGTACTTC.

This chain uses TRBV28 with TRBJ2-2; D call uncertain. Germline V gene sequence: CDR1 MDHEN, CDR2 SYDVKM. Trimming removed 5 bases at V and 2 bases at J, with 12 bases between. The CDR3 runs 15 residues. CDR3 sequence reads: CASSRAGSNTGELFF. As DNA, the CDR3 is TGTGCCAGCAGTCGTGCCGGAAGTAACACCGGGGAGCTGTTTTTT.

This rearrangement joins TRBV19 to TRBJ2-7; D is possibly TRBD1 or TRBD2 (5 bases each). Trimming removed 6 bases from V and 0 bases from J, with 15 bases in between. The CDR3 is 15 residues long. Germline CDR1 is LNHDA and CDR2 is SQIVND (reference sequence). This CDR3 reads CASSTEWGISYEQYF. The CDR3, as DNA: TGTGCCAGTAGCACAGAGTGGGGGATCTCCTACGAGCAGTACTTC.

This clone was seen more than once but under ten times. The V and J genes are TRBV5-1 and TRBJ1-2; a weak D match, TRBD1 (6 bases). The CDR3 length is 17 residues. CDR1 and CDR2 (germline): SGHRS, YFSETQ. V lost 0 bases and J 3 bases, leaving 18 bases between the germline ends. The chain's CDR3 is CASSLGDMGRGDYGYTF. The CDR3 DNA is TGCGCCAGCAGCTTGGGGGACATGGGGAGAGGGGACTATGGCTACACCTTC.

This clone was picked up a small number of times. The DNA for the CDR3 is TGTGCCAGCAGCTACACAGGGTCTTACGGCTACACCTTC. This gives the protein CASSYTGSYGYTF. The chain couples TRBV7-9 to TRBJ1-2; weak D call: TRBD1 (6 bases). Germline-derived CDR1 and CDR2 are SEHNR and FQNEAQ (reference sequence). The CDR3 consists of 13 residues. V was trimmed by 4 bases and J by 8 bases, leaving 14 bases between them.

V gene TRBV27 combines with J gene TRBJ1-3, with D possibly TRBD1 on 5 matching bases. This CDR3 is 15 amino acids long. Trimming stripped 5 bases from V and 0 bases from J, with 11 bases between. Germline V CDR1 and CDR2: MNHEY, SMNVEV (reference sequence). The CDR3 loop is CASSRDRSSGNTIYF. CDR3 DNA: TGTGCCAGCAGTCGGGACCGGAGCTCTGGAAACACCATATATTTT.

This chain joins TRBV5-4 and TRBJ2-1, with TRBD2 matching 12 bases. This CDR3 has 14 residues. Germline lookup yields CDR1 SGHNT and CDR2 YYREEE (reference sequence). Trimming removed 5 bases from V and 6 bases from J; junction bases left unmatched: 3. In nucleotides, the CDR3 is TGTGCCAGCAGGACTAGCGGGGGCTCCAATGAGCAGTTCTTC. Translation: CASRTSGGSNEQFF.

The chain employs TRBV28 and TRBJ2-7, with unresolved D. Germline V lookup: CDR1 MDHEN, CDR2 SYDVKM. This CDR3 is 13 amino acids long. Trimming stripped 6 bases from V and 1 base from J, with 10 bases between. Here the CDR3 reads CASSSLQSYEQYV. Written as DNA, the CDR3 is TGTGCCAGCAGCTCCCTCCAATCCTACGAGCAGTACGTC.

This clone was found a few times. CDR3 in DNA: TGCGCCAGCAGCCAATGGGCCGATAGCAATCAGCCCCAGCATTTT. This translates into CASSQWADSNQPQHF. The rearrangement joins TRBV4-1 to TRBJ1-5; D not certain. Germline values: CDR1 MGHRA, CDR2 YSYEKL. This CDR3 is 15 amino acids long. Trimming left V 2 bases short and J 0 bases short, with 8 bases between.

The chain combines TRBV4-1 with TRBJ2-7; the match to TRBD1 covers 8 bases. The CDR3 covers 14 residues. Germline V gene data show CDR1 as MGHRA and CDR2 as YSYEKL. V lost 4 bases, J lost 5 bases, and 7 bases stayed unmatched. CDR3 DNA: TGCGCCAGCAGCCTAAGGACAGGGTACCACGAGCAGTACGTC. As protein: CASSLRTGYHEQYV.

The table lists this clone with a count of one. The genes are TRBV6-5 and TRBJ2-5; D remains ambiguous. The CDR3 runs to 14 residues. CDR1 and CDR2 from the germline V gene are MNHEY and SVGAGI. V was shortened by 2 bases and J by 5 bases, with 12 bases between the two germline ends. CDR3 protein: CASSYGVDEETQYF. The CDR3 region has the DNA TGTGCCAGCAGTTACGGGGTAGACGAGGAGACCCAGTACTTC.

The chain has TRBV4-3 and TRBJ1-2; maybe TRBD1 (5 bases). The CDR3 is 15 residues long. The V gene's germline CDR1 is LGHNA and CDR2 YSLEER. V lost 1 base and J lost 0, with 9 bases in between. The CDR3 coding sequence is TGCGCCAGCAGCCAAGCACTGGGGGCTAACTATGGCTACACCTTC. It yields the protein CASSQALGANYGYTF.

The V gene is TRBV7-9, the J gene TRBJ2-7; TRBD1 or TRBD2 may be the D gene (5 bases each). V was clipped by 8 bases and J by 3 bases, with 17 bases between them. The CDR3 runs 14 residues. CDR1 and CDR2 from the germline V gene are SEHNR and FQNEAQ (reference sequence). CDR3 in amino acids: CASGGSGELYEQYF. CDR3 nucleotide sequence: TGTGCCAGCGGGGGATCTGGGGAACTCTACGAGCAGTACTTC.

In regard to this clone: The junction departs from germline at one end; a sequencing error may be responsible. The gene calls are TRBV5-4 and TRBJ2-3, with 12 bases fitting TRBD1. Germline lookup yields CDR1 SGHNT and CDR2 YYREEE (reference sequence). The CDR3 is 16 residues long. Here the CDR3 reads CASSLGTGGRRDKQYF. The CDR3 DNA reads as TGTGCCAGCAGCCTAGGGACAGGGGGCAGAAGGGATAAGCAGTATTTT. Variable domain in full (rest from reference TRBV5-4 and TRBJ2-3): ETGVTQSPTHLIKTRGQQVTLRCSSQSGHNTVSWYQQALGQGPQFIFQYYREEENGRGNFPPRFSGLQFPNYSSELNVNALELDDSALYLCASSLGTGGRRDKQYFGPGTRLTVL.

This chain links TRBV14 with TRBJ2-7; D gene unclear. V was trimmed by 3 bases and J by 7 bases, leaving 13 bases between them. This CDR3 region has 13 residues. Germline-derived CDR1 and CDR2 are SGHDN and FVKESK. CDR3 sequence reads: CASSQFRTTEQYF. The DNA of the CDR3 is TGTGCCAGCAGCCAGTTTAGAACTACGGAGCAGTACTTC.

V is TRBV27 and J is TRBJ1-1; D remains ambiguous. Germline CDR1 is MNHEY and CDR2 is SMNVEV (reference sequence). V shed 3 bases and J shed 0 bases, with 5 bases lying between them. The length of the CDR3 is 13 residues. CDR3 in DNA: TGTGCCAGCAGTTTGACGGTGAACACTGAAGCTTTCTTT. It is translated as CASSLTVNTEAFF.

V gene TRBV9 combines with J gene TRBJ1-2; no clear D. This CDR3 spans 13 amino acids. Germline CDR1 reads SGDLS; CDR2 reads YYNGEE. Trimming removed 3 bases at V and 4 bases at J, with 10 bases between. The CDR3 region has the DNA TGTGCCAGCAGCGGGGCGAGGGCCTATGGCTACACCTTC. Translating it yields CASSGARAYGYTF.

This clone has a handful of counts. This chain joins TRBV5-6 and TRBJ1-6; D is uncertain. V lost 5 bases and J lost 8, with 14 bases in between. Germline CDR1 SGHDT, CDR2 YYEEEE. This CDR3 contains 14 residues. CDR3 region: CASRGIDGDSPLHF. The CDR3 DNA reads TGTGCCAGCAGGGGTATTGACGGGGATTCACCCCTCCACTTT.

V is TRBV19 and J is TRBJ1-6, with unresolved D. Germline CDR1 LNHDA, CDR2 SQIVND (reference sequence). The CDR3 has 12 amino acids. V lost 8 bases, J lost 9 bases, and 11 bases lay in between. CDR3 amino acids: CASGDGFSPLHF. The DNA for the CDR3 is TGTGCCAGTGGAGACGGATTTTCACCCCTCCACTTT.

This clone appeared a single time. The rearrangement links TRBV27 to TRBJ1-1; no firm D call. The CDR3 is 13 residues long. The V end was cut by 6 bases, the J end by 3 bases, with 11 bases between. CDR1 MNHEY and CDR2 SMNVEV come from the germline V gene (reference sequence). The CDR3 DNA follows: TGTGCCAGCAGGCCGGGTGGGGACACTGAAGCTTTCTTT. Its protein product is CASRPGGDTEAFF.

CDR3 region: CASSLAGQGLANYGYTF. CDR3 nucleotide sequence: TGCGCCAGCAGCTTGGCGGGCCAGGGTTTAGCTAACTATGGCTACACCTTC. V is TRBV5-1 and J is TRBJ1-2; possible D gene TRBD1, 5 bases. Germline CDR1 and CDR2: SGHRS and YFSETQ. Trimming shortened V by 0 bases and J by 0 bases, and 15 bases separated the two germline ends. CDR3 size: 17 residues.

The V and J genes are TRBV4-3 and TRBJ1-1; D gene unclear. The CDR3 runs to 19 residues. The ends were cut back, 0 bases at V and 0 bases at J, with 20 bases in the middle. CDR1 and CDR2 (germline): LGHNA, YSLEER. The CDR3 spells CASSQEGLKNSIMNTEAFF. The CDR3 DNA reads as TGCGCCAGCAGCCAAGAAGGTCTTAAGAACAGTATCATGAACACTGAAGCTTTCTTT.

The chain couples TRBV4-1 to TRBJ2-1; D not certain. Germline CDR1 MGHRA, CDR2 YSYEKL. V lost 0 bases to trimming and J lost 10 bases, with 7 bases between them. CDR3 length equals 12 residues. The CDR3 region is CASSQDWREQFF. DNA of the CDR3: TGCGCCAGCAGCCAAGATTGGCGGGAGCAGTTCTTC.

The chain has TRBV6-5 and TRBJ2-5; D is unclear. The CDR3 is 13 residues long. The V gene lost 2 bases and the J gene lost 5 bases, with 9 bases spanning the gap. Germline values: CDR1 MNHEY, CDR2 SVGAGI. DNA for the CDR3: TGTGCCAGCAGTTACGGAGTTTGGGAGACCCAGTACTTC. Protein: CASSYGVWETQYF.